The clone carrying this TCR beta chain was recorded a few times. The data were obtained in a study of blood T cell repertoires in COVID-19. Background on the study: From T cells, B-cell-depleted T cells, or PBMCs came the material, which was cDNA or gDNA.

Germline V gene data show CDR1 as KGHSH and CDR2 as LQKENI. Trimming shortened V by 0 bases and J by 7 bases, and 15 bases separated the two germline ends. The CDR3 has 15 amino acids. Study processing details: Amplified reference gene primers provided the basis for estimating nucleated cell counts. TCRdb keeps only in-frame clones here, not all; method: immunoSEQ multiplex PCR. V and J calls and clone size come straight from that table; D and trimming were deduced from the DNA. The sample has under 200,000 clones; about four fifths are singletons. In Cohort 3, a recovered donor had either two negative PCRs, clearance, or symptom resolution.

This chain links TRBV18 with TRBJ1-1, with TRBD1 as a possible D gene (5 bases). Sequences were obtained from PBMCs or T cells enriched from blood (not recorded which). The sequence was obtained from a man in his fifties who had recovered from COVID-19. The CDR3 nucleotides are TGTGCCAGCTCACCACCGGAGGGGACCTCAAGTGAAGCTTTCTTT. Translating gives CASSPPEGTSSEAFF.